This T cell receptor (beta chain) is from a study of T-cell memory formation after mild COVID-19. The CDR3 spans 15 residues. Germline-derived CDR1 and CDR2 are SEHNR and FQNEAQ (reference sequence). V lost 1 base and J lost 0, with 6 bases in between. TCRdb reprocessed the 5' RACE reads with MiXCR, giving one entry per CDR3 protein. The sample lists roughly 260,000 distinct CDR3 sequences, roughly 17% occurring once. Study-wide results and caveats: Clones contracting across day 15 to 85 had a balanced CD4/CD8 profile; later expanding clones leaned CD4+. Cross-reactive memory apparently joined, as some responding clones appeared in pre-infection memory. Shrinking CD4+ clones resided mostly in CM and EM, and CD8+ ones in EMRA.

In regard to this clonotype: Its antigen is not known.

The sequence was collected from a man aged 18-30 years who had mild COVID-19 (a few samples of this study predate the infection). Cell type and time point are not known. The chain has TRBV7-9 and TRBJ2-2; possible D gene TRBD1, 6 bases. The source material was PBMCs or a T cell subset sorted from them (not recorded which). CDR3 residues: CASSLEGANTGELFF. DNA of the CDR3: TGTGCCAGCAGCTTAGAGGGGGCGAACACCGGGGAGCTGTTTTTT.